The 10 T cell receptor beta chains below were found in one sample sequenced in a study of shared clonotypes between healthy human individuals. TCRdb's copy holds only in-frame clones and misses some; the assay was immunoSEQ multiplex PCR. The data contain about 1.1 million clones, 70% to 85% of them singletons. Sequencing used memory CD4+ T cells from PBMCs. The subset here: CD45RA-negative fraction. The receptor set was obtained from a man younger than 30 in good health. Some clones in this sample may be carry-over from other donors' samples.

V is TRBV5-1 and J is TRBJ2-3; the D gene is possibly TRBD2 (6 bases). V was clipped by 0 bases and J by 0 bases, with 11 bases between them. Germline V gene lookup returns CDR1 SGHRS and CDR2 YFSETQ. The length of the CDR3 is 16 residues. The CDR3 protein is CASSLGRDKSTDTQYF. As DNA, the CDR3 is TGCGCCAGCAGCTTGGGGCGGGATAAGAGCACAGATACGCAGTATTTT.

Of note for this clone: At the DNA level, this CDR3 is encoded by other sequences in the same sample as well. The V gene is TRBV2, the J gene TRBJ2-7, with D possibly being TRBD2 (5 bases). There are 13 residues in the CDR3. Trimming shortened V by 1 base and J by 2 bases, and 6 bases separated the two germline ends. Germline V lookup: CDR1 SNHLY, CDR2 FYNNEI. Here the CDR3 reads CASSEGGPYEQYF. The CDR3 DNA reads as TGTGCCAGCAGTGAAGGCGGGCCCTACGAGCAGTACTTC.

This clone was counted a few times. The CDR3 loop reads CASSQGDRTEAFF. The CDR3 DNA sequence: TGTGCCAGCAGCCAGGGGGACCGGACTGAAGCTTTCTTT. The V call is TRBV6-6, the J call TRBJ1-1, with TRBD1 matching over 7 bases. The CDR3 is 13 residues long. After removal of 6 bases from V and 5 bases from J, the junction contained 6 bases not matched to a gene. Germline CDR1 MNHNY, CDR2 SVGAGI (reference sequence).

This clone was seen at least ten times. The chain employs TRBV5-1 and TRBJ2-2; TRBD2 matches 9 bases. With 0 bases clipped from V and 6 bases from J, the junction kept 15 bases outside the gene matches. This CDR3 is 19 amino acids long. Germline CDR1 reads SGHRS; CDR2 reads YFSETQ. For the CDR3, the DNA is TGCGCCAGCAGCTTGGCAGGCGGGAGGGCCCTAGGAAACGCCGGGGAGCTGTTTTTT. Its translation is CASSLAGGRALGNAGELFF.

The chain is built from TRBV7-7 and TRBJ2-5, with D uncertain. Germline lookup yields CDR1 SSHAT and CDR2 FNYEAQ (reference sequence). The CDR3 has 13 residues. Trimming cost V 2 bases and J 1 base, with 5 bases left between them. The CDR3: CASSLISQETQYF. The DNA of the CDR3 is TGTGCCAGCAGCTTAATAAGCCAAGAGACCCAGTACTTC.

This clone was counted a single time. V usage is TRBV5-1 and J usage is TRBJ2-7; D is undetermined. Germline-derived CDR1 and CDR2 are SGHRS and YFSETQ. V was shortened by 7 bases and J by 0 bases, with 8 bases between the two germline ends. CDR3 length: 12 residues. CDR3 in amino acids: CASALFSYEQYF. In DNA form, the CDR3 reads TGCGCCAGCGCCTTATTCTCCTACGAGCAGTACTTC.

The genes are TRBV7-2 and TRBJ2-1; a possible D gene is TRBD2 (5 bases). The CDR3 contains 15 residues. From germline, CDR1 is SGHTA and CDR2 FQGNSA. V shed 5 bases and J shed 0 bases, with 11 bases lying between them. The CDR3 is CASSTAVTSYNEQFF. Written as DNA, the CDR3 is TGTGCCAGCAGCACAGCGGTGACCTCCTACAATGAGCAGTTCTTC.

The chain links TRBV5-6 to TRBJ1-1, with 9 positions matching TRBD1. CDR1 SGHDT and CDR2 YYEEEE come from the germline V gene. The J segment lost 7 bases and the V segment lost 1 base, leaving 5 bases of the junction unmatched. This CDR3 spans 14 amino acids. The CDR3 nucleotides read TGTGCCAGCAGCTTGAGGGGACAGGGTGGTGAAGCTTTCTTT. Its translation is CASSLRGQGGEAFF.

The rearrangement joins TRBV27 to TRBJ2-5; the D gene is possibly TRBD1 (5 bases). CDR1 and CDR2 from the germline V gene are MNHEY and SMNVEV (reference sequence). Trimming removed 2 bases from V and 5 bases from J, with 9 bases in between. The CDR3 loop spans 13 amino acids. DNA of the CDR3: TGTGCCAGCAGTTTACTAGGGGCCGAGACCCAGTACTTC. Its protein product is CASSLLGAETQYF.

This chain joins TRBV7-2 and TRBJ2-7; a weak D match, TRBD2 (6 bases). Between the trimmed V and J ends, which lost 4 bases and 7 bases, there was a span of 20 bases. CDR1 and CDR2 (germline): SGHTA, FQGNSA. The CDR3 extends over 15 amino acids. The CDR3 region has the DNA TGTGCCAGCAGCTCCTACGCCTCACTAGCCTTGGAGCAGTACTTC. It encodes CASSSYASLALEQYF.